Here is one T cell receptor (beta chain) with its context. The antigen is undetermined. This sample stems from a study of cytomegalovirus exposure and HLA in healthy donors. Study results and limitations: Judged likely to be a sequencing artifact was a cluster of highly shared sequence variants. Cytomegalovirus association was listed for about 170 TCR beta chains.

In germline, CDR1 is SGHRS, CDR2 YFSETQ. This CDR3 has 12 residues. The V end was cut by 3 bases, the J end by 6 bases, with 10 bases between. 13 Jbeta primers and 60 Vbeta primers were used for the PCR. Under the authors' procedure: Later work found around 80 million unique TCR beta chains, with some 11 million shared. Sequencing was performed with immunoSEQ multiplex PCR; in TCRdb, only in-frame clones are kept and a portion is missing. V and J calls and clone size are copied from that table; D and trimming were computed from the DNA. The data show 89,000 or so clones, roughly four fifths seen once.

The receptor's source is a woman aged 18-30 years in good health and CMV-seropositive. The chain carries TRBV5-1 and TRBJ2-7, with D tentatively TRBD1 (6 bases). Sample: PBMCs. CDR3 sequence reads: CASSSTGSEQYF. DNA for the CDR3: TGCGCCAGCAGCTCCACAGGGAGCGAGCAGTACTTC.